The next 7 T cell receptor beta chains were all read from a single sample in a study of shared clonotypes between healthy human individuals. Measured with immunoSEQ multiplex PCR; TCRdb has only the in-frame clones, and not every one. The sample yields millions of clones, about 95% seen once. It was CD45RO-negative cells, positively selected for CCR7, that made up naive CD8 cells, with terminally differentiated effector memory CD45RA+ cells excluded. The sequenced sample consisted of naive CD8+ T cells sorted from blood. These receptors were taken from a man younger than 35 in good health.

The gene calls are TRBV5-4 and TRBJ1-1; D ambiguous. V was shortened by 1 base and J by 0 bases, with 10 bases between the two germline ends. This CDR3 region has 15 residues. Germline assignment: CDR1 SGHNT and CDR2 YYREEE (reference sequence). The DNA for the CDR3 is TGTGCCAGCAGCTTGCAGGAAGATTTGAACACTGAAGCTTTCTTT. It codes for CASSLQEDLNTEAFF. Filled out from reference TRBV5-4 and TRBJ1-1, the complete variable domain reads ETGVTQSPTHLIKTRGQQVTLRCSSQSGHNTVSWYQQALGQGPQFIFQYYREEENGRGNFPPRFSGLQFPNYSSELNVNALELDDSALYLCASSLQEDLNTEAFFGQGTRLTVV.

V gene TRBV25-1 combines with J gene TRBJ1-2; D call uncertain. V was clipped by 3 bases and J by 3 bases, with 14 bases between them. Germline CDR1 and CDR2: MGHDK and SYGVNS. This CDR3 has 15 residues. The CDR3 DNA reads TGTGCCAGCAGTGATTTCAAGGGCACCGACTATGGCTACACCTTC. The encoded protein is CASSDFKGTDYGYTF.

This chain joins TRBV11-2 and TRBJ2-7; D remains unclear. The CDR3 covers 14 residues. V lost 6 bases and J lost 0, with 12 bases in between. Germline-derived CDR1 and CDR2 are SGHAT and FQNNGV. As DNA, the CDR3 is TGTGCCAGCAGTCCCGACTTTTACTCCTACGAGCAGTACTTC. The encoded protein is CASSPDFYSYEQYF.

J is TRBJ1-3 and V is TRBV5-6, with D maybe TRBD1 (5 bases). Trimming pared 4 bases from V and 2 bases from J, leaving 10 bases between. Germline assignment: CDR1 SGHDT and CDR2 YYEEEE. CDR3 length: 14 residues. CDR3 residues: CASSPGGTGNTIYF. The DNA of the CDR3 is TGTGCCAGCAGCCCCGGGGGGACTGGAAACACCATATATTTT. Full variable domain (outside the CDR3, taken from reference TRBV5-6 and TRBJ1-3): DAGVTQSPTHLIKTRGQQVTLRCSPKSGHDTVSWYQQALGQGPQFIFQYYEEEERQRGNFPDRFSGHQFPNYSSELNVNALLLGDSALYLCASSPGGTGNTIYFGEGSWLTVV.

A note on this clone: At the DNA level, this CDR3 is encoded by other sequences in the same sample as well. V and J are TRBV7-9 and TRBJ1-1; D is unresolved. Trimming removed 1 base at V and 5 bases at J, with 8 bases between. Germline V gives CDR1 SEHNR, CDR2 FQNEAQ (reference sequence). The CDR3 has 13 residues. This CDR3 is CASSLGVGTEAFF. DNA for the CDR3: TGTGCCAGCAGCTTAGGTGTGGGTACTGAAGCTTTCTTT.

On this clone: This sequence may be a read error, since a much larger clone differs from it by one base. Other nucleotide sequences from this sample produce the same CDR3. The rearrangement links TRBV28 to TRBJ2-7; D is perhaps TRBD1 (6 bases). Trimming stripped 2 bases from V and 2 bases from J, with 7 bases between. Germline CDR1 MDHEN, CDR2 SYDVKM. The CDR3 consists of 13 residues. The CDR3 loop is CASSLRGTYEQYF. The CDR3 DNA reads TGTGCCAGCAGTTTAAGGGGGACCTACGAGCAGTACTTC.

The CDR3 sequence: CASSVAGHPQDSPLHF. The CDR3 nucleotides are TGTGCCAGCAGCGTAGCGGGACACCCTCAGGATTCACCCCTCCACTTT. The rearrangement uses TRBV9 and TRBJ1-6; possible D gene TRBD1, 6 bases. Trimming pared 0 bases from V and 8 bases from J, leaving 15 bases between. The CDR3 is 16 residues long. Germline values: CDR1 SGDLS, CDR2 YYNGEE. The whole variable domain, remainder taken from reference TRBV9 and TRBJ1-6, is DSGVTQTPKHLITATGQRVTLRCSPRSGDLSVYWYQQSLDQGLQFLIQYYNGEERAKGNILERFSAQQFPDLHSELNLSSLELGDSALYFCASSVAGHPQDSPLHFGNGTRLTVT.